This T cell receptor beta chain was identified in a study of CD8+ T cells in alopecia areata. Findings of the study overall: Relative to normal scalp, lesional scalp, especially alopecia totalis/universalis, showed higher clonality.

As to treatment: oral pan-JAK inhibitor, 5-10 mg twice daily. Sorted out of PBMCs were CD4+ T cells and CD8+ T cells. Sequencing relied on a cDNA template that was reverse transcribed from extracted RNA. Clones were read by immunoSEQ multiplex PCR, and TCRdb kept only the in-frame ones, dropping some. The profile shows over 250,000 clones, about 60% of them singletons. Concerning this clone: Its antigen is as yet unknown.

This CDR3 is 15 amino acids long. Between the trimmed V and J ends, which lost 7 bases and 0 bases, there was a span of 16 bases. The germline CDR1 and CDR2 sequences are SGHDT and YYEEEE. The clonotype was recovered from a human donor with alopecia areata. The sample here was CD4+ T cells sorted from blood, taken at roughly week 53, from a patient treated with tofacitinib. This chain links TRBV5-6 with TRBJ1-2; TRBD1 is a possible D gene (6 bases). The CDR3 is CASGPPTGANYGYTF. The CDR3, as DNA: TGTGCCAGCGGCCCCCCGACAGGAGCTAACTATGGCTACACCTTC.